These T cell receptor beta chains were read from a single sample in a study of fetal regulatory T cell absence and autoimmunity. Measured with immunoSEQ multiplex PCR; TCRdb has only the in-frame clones, and not every one. The repertoire has around 100,000 clones, roughly 78% of them found once; the top ten carry about 2.1%. The sample taken for sequencing was pancreas tissue. The receptors here all came from a male donor with IPEX syndrome. The CDR3 runs from the conserved cysteine through the conserved F or W. D genes are given only for firm matches. Only some rows state a clone size, as once, few, many or a class for expanded clones.

v_call	d_call	clone_size	j_call	cdr3_aa	cdr3_nt
TRBV27	.	.	TRBJ2-1	CASRRHRIYNEQFF	TGTGCCAGCAGGCGGCACAGAATCTACAATGAGCAGTTCTTC
TRBV6-1	.	.	TRBJ1-4	CASSAVFIGQINEKLFF	TGTGCCAGCAGTGCTGTCTTTATCGGGCAGATCAATGAAAAACTGTTTTTT
TRBV7-9	.	few	TRBJ1-2	CASSLGGYGYTF	TGTGCCAGCAGCTTGGGCGGCTATGGCTACACCTTC
TRBV5-5	TRBD1	few	TRBJ1-4	CASSPGTVGEKLFF	TGTGCCAGCAGTCCCGGGACAGTGGGTGAAAAACTGTTTTTT
TRBV27	.	once	TRBJ2-1	CASSFVGHSYNEQFF	TGTGCCAGCAGTTTTGTGGGACATTCCTACAATGAGCAGTTCTTC
TRBV7-2	.	few	TRBJ1-2	CASSLGPGAGYGYTF	TGTGCCAGCAGCTTAGGGCCAGGGGCGGGCTATGGCTACACCTTC
TRBV19	TRBD1	once	TRBJ1-4	CASSMTGGLNEKLFF	TGTGCCAGTAGTATGACAGGGGGCCTTAATGAAAAACTGTTTTTT
TRBV7-8	.	few	TRBJ1-5	CASSLLLQGNQPQHF	TGTGCCAGCAGCTTACTGCTCCAGGGCAATCAGCCCCAGCATTTT
TRBV6-5	.	.	TRBJ2-3	CASSLRFTDTQYF	TGTGCCAGCAGTTTAAGGTTCACAGATACGCAGTATTTT
TRBV9	.	.	TRBJ1-2	CASSVGGGDYGYTF	TGTGCCAGCAGCGTAGGAGGGGGGGACTATGGCTACACCTTC
TRBV7-9	.	few	TRBJ2-2	CASSAEPTGELFF	TGTGCCAGCAGCGCTGAACCCACCGGGGAGCTGTTTTTT
TRBV4-1	TRBD1	.	TRBJ2-7	CASSQVGGTGSYEQYF	TGCGCCAGCAGCCAAGTGGGTGGGACAGGGTCCTACGAGCAGTACTTC
TRBV6-5	TRBD2	.	TRBJ2-1	CASSYDGLVGNEQFF	TGTGCCAGCAGTTACGACGGACTAGTAGGCAATGAGCAGTTCTTC
TRBV7-9	TRBD1	.	TRBJ2-7	CASSWWTGGPYEQYF	TGTGCCAGCAGCTGGTGGACAGGGGGCCCCTACGAGCAGTACTTC
TRBV6-5	.	once	TRBJ1-2	CASSYSDSYGYTF	TGTGCCAGCAGTTACTCAGACAGCTATGGCTACACCTTC
TRBV5-1	TRBD2	.	TRBJ2-7	CASSLGTSGNYEQYF	TGCGCCAGCAGCCTGGGGACTAGCGGGAACTACGAGCAGTACTTC
TRBV9	.	.	TRBJ2-5	CASSVRETQYF	TGTGCCAGCAGCGTACGGGAGACCCAGTACTTC
TRBV5-1	TRBD2	.	TRBJ2-5	CASSLGLAETQYF	TGCGCCAGCAGCTTGGGACTAGCGGAGACCCAGTACTTC
TRBV15	.	few	TRBJ1-2	CATSRDRVLEGYTF	TGTGCCACCAGCAGAGACAGGGTCCTTGAGGGCTACACCTTC
TRBV4-2	.	few	TRBJ1-1	CASSQRGHTEAFF	TGTGCCAGCAGCCAACGGGGGCACACTGAAGCTTTCTTT
TRBV9	.	.	TRBJ1-2	CASSGFKGNVYGYTF	TGTGCCAGCAGCGGTTTCAAGGGAAATGTCTATGGCTACACCTTC
TRBV19	TRBD1	once	TRBJ1-5	CASSETGGNQPQHF	TGTGCCAGTAGTGAGACAGGGGGCAATCAGCCCCAGCATTTT
TRBV18	TRBD1	once	TRBJ2-7	CASSRGQGISYEQYF	TGTGCCAGCTCACGTGGACAGGGAATATCCTACGAGCAGTACTTC
TRBV7-2	.	few	TRBJ2-1	CASSLGVRGYEQFF	TGTGCCAGCAGCTTAGGTGTACGGGGCTATGAGCAGTTCTTC
TRBV7-8	TRBD1	.	TRBJ1-2	CASSSTGKVHGYTF	TGTGCCAGCAGCTCGACAGGGAAGGTCCATGGCTACACCTTC
TRBV10-3	TRBD2	.	TRBJ2-3	CAIRLAASYTQYF	TGTGCCATCAGACTAGCGGCCTCATATACGCAGTATTTT
TRBV30	TRBD2	.	TRBJ2-7	CAWSRGLASYEQYF	TGTGCCTGGAGTCGGGGACTAGCGTCCTACGAGCAGTACTTC
TRBV12-5	.	few	TRBJ2-5	CASGLVRVETQYF	TGTGCTAGTGGTTTGGTAAGGGTAGAGACCCAGTACTTC
TRBV4-1	TRBD2	.	TRBJ2-7	CASSPGGGGGYHYEQYF	TGCGCCAGCAGCCCCGGGGGGGGCGGGGGCTACCACTACGAGCAGTACTTC
TRBV5-6	TRBD2	.	TRBJ2-3	CASSFLAGTDTQYF	TGTGCCAGCAGCTTCCTAGCGGGCACAGATACGCAGTATTTT
TRBV6-5	TRBD1	.	TRBJ2-7	CASSYPGQGYEQYF	TGTGCCAGCAGTTACCCGGGACAGGGCTACGAGCAGTACTTC